The TCR beta chain under discussion was sequenced for a study of shared clonotypes between healthy human individuals. Germline V gene lookup returns CDR1 LNHNV and CDR2 YYDKDF (reference sequence). There are 14 residues in the CDR3. Unmatched junction bases numbered 3, after V lost 5 bases and J lost 0 bases. On this clone: Its target is not known.

The study, taken as a whole, reports: For sorted subsets, rarefaction showed incomplete sequencing despite large depth.

CD45RO-negative, CCR7-selected cells formed the naive CD8 fraction, which excluded terminally differentiated effector memory CD45RA+ cells. The data were produced by immunoSEQ multiplex PCR, yet TCRdb's version contains in-frame clones alone and is incomplete. This table holds roughly 2,000,000 clones, 80% to 95% found once. This sequence joins TRBV15 and TRBJ2-7; 8 bases align to TRBD1. The sequence came from a man younger than 35 in good health. Some clones in this sample may be carry-over from other donors' samples. Sequencing was carried out using naive CD8+ T cells from PBMCs. In nucleotides, the CDR3 is TGTGCCACCAGCGACAGGGGTACCTCCTACGAGCAGTACTTC. Translated, it gives CATSDRGTSYEQYF.